These 5 T cell receptor beta chains were all obtained from the same sample, sequenced in a study of OX40 agonist ivuxolimab in advanced cancers. Using immunoSEQ multiplex PCR, the repertoire was profiled, and TCRdb retains in-frame clones only, with some absent. Among around 90,000 clones listed, 92% were seen once. The source was CD4+ or CD8+ T cells sorted from blood, collected in a trial of the OX40 agonist ivuxolimab. These receptor sequences come from an adult with an advanced solid tumor such as melanoma, head and neck, liver or kidney cancer.

The rearrangement links TRBV5-4 to TRBJ2-7; 9 bases align to TRBD1. The CDR3 runs 13 residues. V was pared by 7 bases and J by 6 bases, with 8 bases of the junction left unmatched. In germline, CDR1 is SGHNT, CDR2 YYREEE (reference sequence). The DNA for the CDR3 is TGTGCCAGCGGTCGGGACAGGGCGGGCGAGCAGTACTTC. This encodes CASGRDRAGEQYF.

The chain recombines TRBV5-1 with TRBJ1-3; D unclear. The germline V and J ends were trimmed by 0 bases and 4 bases, with 11 bases remaining between them. There are 15 residues in the CDR3. CDR1 and CDR2 from the germline V gene are SGHRS and YFSETQ. CDR3 in amino acids: CASSLALGTGNTIYF. The DNA of the CDR3 is TGCGCCAGCAGCTTGGCATTGGGTACCGGAAACACCATATATTTT.

The rearrangement uses TRBV20-1 and TRBJ1-2; D is uncertain. The germline V gene has CDR1 DFQATT and CDR2 SNEGSKA (reference sequence). This CDR3 comprises 11 residues. Trimming removed 3 bases from V and 6 bases from J, with 8 bases in between. This CDR3 is CSASRQDGYTF. CDR3 DNA: TGCAGTGCTAGTCGGCAGGATGGCTACACCTTC.

The rearrangement links TRBV4-2 to TRBJ1-4, with D unresolved. The CDR3 is 16 residues long. V was cut by 0 bases and J by 0 bases, with 8 bases left in between. The germline V gene has CDR1 LGHNA and CDR2 YNFKEQ. CDR3 in amino acids: CASSQDRVATNEKLFF. The CDR3 nucleotides read TGTGCCAGCAGCCAAGATCGGGTTGCAACTAATGAAAAACTGTTTTTT.

The chain employs TRBV5-4 and TRBJ2-7; 9 bases line up with TRBD1. V trimming: 4 bases; J trimming: 6 bases; junction bases outside the gene matches: 17. The germline gives CDR1 SGHNT, CDR2 YYREEE (reference sequence). The CDR3 has 17 residues. The CDR3 coding sequence is TGTGCCAGCAGCACCGAAGGGGGGAGGACAGGGGAAAGCGAGCAGTACTTC. Amino acids: CASSTEGGRTGESEQYF.